One and the same sample provided the 15 T cell receptor beta chains below, sequenced in a study of T cell responses to AZD1222 COVID-19 vaccine. The method was immunoSEQ multiplex PCR; TCRdb's version includes in-frame clones alone and lacks a portion of them. The data show some 140,000 clones, roughly nine tenths seen once. This sample comprised peripheral blood, obtained on day 0 of AZD1222 vaccination. Receptors originate from an adult in good health.

This chain uses TRBV28 with TRBJ2-7; no clear D. CDR1 MDHEN and CDR2 SYDVKM come from the germline V gene. CDR3 length equals 12 residues. Trimming took 8 bases from V and 3 from J, leaving 11 bases between them. The CDR3 nucleotides read TGTGCCAGCTTTTCGGCCGACTACGAGCAGTACTTC. It yields the protein CASFSADYEQYF.

V is TRBV5-1 and J is TRBJ1-1; no clear D gene. This CDR3 region has 13 residues. V shed 2 bases and J shed 1 base, with 6 bases lying between them. Germline CDR1 and CDR2: SGHRS and YFSETQ. In DNA, the CDR3 is TGCGCCAGCAGCTTTACGGCGAACACTGAAGCTTTCTTT. This translates into CASSFTANTEAFF.

The chain employs TRBV28 and TRBJ1-2, with 8 bases that match TRBD1. J lost 8 bases, V lost 5 bases, and 7 bases had no gene match. Germline loops: CDR1 MDHEN, CDR2 SYDVKM. This CDR3 has 13 amino acids. The CDR3, as DNA: TGTGCCAGCAGTCTCGGGACAGGCCAAGGCTACACCTTC. It yields the protein CASSLGTGQGYTF.

This rearrangement joins TRBV28 to TRBJ1-5; no clear D gene. The CDR3 length is 15 residues. Trimming stripped 3 bases from V and 1 base from J, with 10 bases between. In germline, CDR1 is MDHEN, CDR2 SYDVKM. CDR3 coding DNA: TGTGCCAGCAGTTTGCGGGGTAGGAGCAATCAGCCCCAGCATTTT. Residues: CASSLRGRSNQPQHF.

A few counts support this clone. The chain combines TRBV4-3 with TRBJ2-1; D may be TRBD2 (6 bases). The germline V and J ends were trimmed by 5 bases and 9 bases, with 14 bases remaining between them. CDR1 LGHNA and CDR2 YSLEER come from the germline V gene. The CDR3 loop spans 13 amino acids. The CDR3 region is CASSGEVGGEQFF. CDR3 sequence (DNA): TGCGCCAGCAGCGGAGAGGTCGGGGGTGAGCAGTTCTTC.

V is TRBV18 and J is TRBJ2-7; tentative D call: TRBD2 (5 bases). There are 13 residues in the CDR3. Germline V gives CDR1 KGHSH, CDR2 LQKENI. The V end lost 8 bases, the J end lost 7 bases, and 18 bases lay between the germline ends. As DNA, the CDR3 is TGTGCCAGCAAACCAGCCCTCGGCGGGGAGCAGTACTTC. It is translated as CASKPALGGEQYF. The full variable domain, rest sourced from reference TRBV18 and TRBJ2-7, is NAGVMQNPRHLVRRRGQEARLRCSPMKGHSHVYWYRQLPEEGLKFMVYLQKENIIDESGMPKERFSAEFPKEGPSILRIQQVVRGDSAAYFCASKPALGGEQYFGPGTRLTVT.

The gene calls are TRBV23-1 and TRBJ1-3, with D unresolved. TRBV23-1 counts as an open reading frame of uncertain function. This CDR3 comprises 15 residues. With 0 bases removed from V and 6 bases from J, the gap between germline ends came to 12 bases. CDR3 in amino acids: CASSQSKIETNTIYF. Here the CDR3 DNA reads TGCGCCAGCAGTCAATCCAAGATAGAGACAAACACCATATATTTT.

Only one count was recorded for this clone. V usage is TRBV28 and J usage is TRBJ1-1; possible D gene TRBD1, 6 bases. The CDR3 has 12 amino acids. The V end was cut by 5 bases, the J end by 8 bases, with 12 bases between. Germline values: CDR1 MDHEN, CDR2 SYDVKM. The CDR3 loop reads CASSPPTGEAFF. The CDR3 DNA is TGTGCCAGCAGTCCACCCACAGGGGAAGCTTTCTTT.

The chain couples TRBV10-2 to TRBJ1-6; D is possibly TRBD1 (6 bases). Looked up from germline, CDR1 is WSHSY and CDR2 is SAAADI. V gave up 7 bases and J gave up 5 bases, with 15 bases separating them. CDR3 length equals 15 residues. The CDR3 DNA sequence: TGCGCCAGCACCGACACAGGGCTCGATAATTCACCCCTCCACTTT. It translates to CASTDTGLDNSPLHF.

The chain is built from TRBV10-3 and TRBJ1-4; D is uncertain. V was shortened by 0 bases and J by 2 bases, with 4 bases between the two germline ends. The CDR3 is made up of 14 amino acids. Germline V gene data show CDR1 as ENHRY and CDR2 as SYGVKD. This CDR3 reads CAISESRTNEKLFF. CDR3 DNA sequence: TGTGCCATCAGTGAGTCTAGGACTAATGAAAAACTGTTTTTT.

The genes are TRBV6-5 and TRBJ2-2; D unclear. Deletions cut 4 bases from V and 10 bases from J, with 10 bases between. This CDR3 is 12 amino acids long. CDR1 is MNHEY, CDR2 SVGAGI, per germline. CDR3 region: CASSSPPLELFF. The CDR3 DNA sequence: TGTGCCAGCAGTTCCCCGCCCCTGGAGCTGTTTTTT.

The rearrangement uses TRBV27 and TRBJ2-3; D is tentatively TRBD1 or TRBD2 (5 bases each). CDR3 length equals 15 residues. Germline V CDR1 and CDR2: MNHEY, SMNVEV (reference sequence). V lost 0 bases and J 1 base, leaving 8 bases between the germline ends. This chain's CDR3 is CASSLSGDGTDTQYF. The CDR3 bases are TGTGCCAGCAGTTTATCTGGGGACGGCACAGATACGCAGTATTTT.

This clone was recorded only once. This chain uses TRBV10-3 with TRBJ2-7; the D is unclear. The CDR3 covers 15 residues. Germline values: CDR1 ENHRY, CDR2 SYGVKD. With 6 bases removed from V and 0 bases from J, the gap between germline ends came to 15 bases. CDR3 nucleotide sequence: TGTGCCATCAGCCCGGACCTACAATCCTCCTACGAGCAGTACTTC. It is translated as CAISPDLQSSYEQYF.

V gene TRBV7-8 combines with J gene TRBJ1-1, with D possibly matching TRBD1 (6 bases). CDR1 SGHVS and CDR2 FQNEAQ come from the germline V gene. Between the trimmed V and J ends, which lost 5 bases and 4 bases, there was a span of 11 bases. The CDR3 extends over 13 amino acids. The CDR3 protein is CASSRTGITEAFF. In DNA form, the CDR3 reads TGTGCCAGCAGCCGTACAGGGATCACTGAAGCTTTCTTT.

The chain links TRBV19 to TRBJ2-2, with 8 positions matching TRBD1. Per germline, CDR1 LNHDA and CDR2 SQIVND (reference sequence). V shed 8 bases and J 0 bases; nucleotides not matched to a gene: 5. The CDR3 length is 15 residues. The chain's CDR3 is CASVDRGTNTGELFF. The CDR3 DNA is TGTGCCAGTGTCGACAGGGGAACGAACACCGGGGAGCTGTTTTTT.